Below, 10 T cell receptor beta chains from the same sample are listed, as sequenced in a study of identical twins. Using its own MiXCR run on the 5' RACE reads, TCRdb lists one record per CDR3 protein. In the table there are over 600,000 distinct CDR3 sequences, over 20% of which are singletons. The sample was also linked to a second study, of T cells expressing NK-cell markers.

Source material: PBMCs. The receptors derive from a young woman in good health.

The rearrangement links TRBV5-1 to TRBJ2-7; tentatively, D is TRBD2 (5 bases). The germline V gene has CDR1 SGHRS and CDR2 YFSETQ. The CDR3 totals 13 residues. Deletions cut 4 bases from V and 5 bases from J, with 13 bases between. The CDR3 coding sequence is TGCGCCAGCAGCCTAGTGTTCGGGGACGAGCAGTACTTC. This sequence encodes CASSLVFGDEQYF.

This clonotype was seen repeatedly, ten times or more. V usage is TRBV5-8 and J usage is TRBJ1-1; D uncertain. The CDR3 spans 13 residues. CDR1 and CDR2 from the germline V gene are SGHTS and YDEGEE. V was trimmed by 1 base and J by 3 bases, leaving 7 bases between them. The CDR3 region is CASSLLGYTEAFF. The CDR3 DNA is TGTGCCAGCAGCTTGCTTGGATACACTGAAGCTTTCTTT.

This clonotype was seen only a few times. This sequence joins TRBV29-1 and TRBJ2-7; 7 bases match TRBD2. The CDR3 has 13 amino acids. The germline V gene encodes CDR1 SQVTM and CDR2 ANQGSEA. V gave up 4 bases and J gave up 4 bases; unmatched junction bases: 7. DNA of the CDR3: TGCAGCGTTGGAGGGCGGGAGAGGTACGAGCAGTACTTC. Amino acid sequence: CSVGGRERYEQYF.

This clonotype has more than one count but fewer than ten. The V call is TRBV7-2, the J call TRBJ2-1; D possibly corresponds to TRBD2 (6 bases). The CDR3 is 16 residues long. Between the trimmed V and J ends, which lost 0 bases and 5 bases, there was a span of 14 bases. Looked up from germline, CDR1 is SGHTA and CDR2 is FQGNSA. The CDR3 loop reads CASSLAPSAMHNEQFF. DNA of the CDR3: TGTGCCAGCAGCTTAGCCCCTAGCGCGATGCACAATGAGCAGTTCTTC. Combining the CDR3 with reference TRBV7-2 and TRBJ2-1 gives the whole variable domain GAGVSQSPSNKVTEKGKDVELRCDPISGHTALYWYRQSLGQGLEFLIYFQGNSAPDKSGLPSDRFSAERTGGSVSTLTIQRTQQEDSAVYLCASSLAPSAMHNEQFFGPGTRLTVL.

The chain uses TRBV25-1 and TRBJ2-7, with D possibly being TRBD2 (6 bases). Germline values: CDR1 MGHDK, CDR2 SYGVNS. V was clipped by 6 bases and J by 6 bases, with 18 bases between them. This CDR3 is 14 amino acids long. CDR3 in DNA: TGTGCCAGCAGCCTGGGGCAGGGAGGCCGCGAGCAGTACTTC. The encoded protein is CASSLGQGGREQYF.

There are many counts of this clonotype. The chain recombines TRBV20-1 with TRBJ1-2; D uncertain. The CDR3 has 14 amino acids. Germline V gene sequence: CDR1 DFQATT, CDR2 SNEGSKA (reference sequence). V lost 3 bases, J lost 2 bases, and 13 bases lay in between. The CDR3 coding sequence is TGCAGTGCTAGTCGTAGCATGGGAAACTATGGCTACACCTTC. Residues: CSASRSMGNYGYTF.

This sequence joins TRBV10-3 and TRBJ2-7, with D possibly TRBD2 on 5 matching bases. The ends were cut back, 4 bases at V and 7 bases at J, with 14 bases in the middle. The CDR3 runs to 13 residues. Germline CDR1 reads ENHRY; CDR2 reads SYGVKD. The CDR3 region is CAISAGLGEEQYF. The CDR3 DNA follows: TGTGCCATCAGTGCAGGTCTCGGGGAGGAGCAGTACTTC.

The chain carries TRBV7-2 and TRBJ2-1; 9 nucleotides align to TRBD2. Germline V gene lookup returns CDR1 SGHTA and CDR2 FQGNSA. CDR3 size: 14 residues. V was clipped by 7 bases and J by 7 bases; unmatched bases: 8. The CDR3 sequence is CASTGLAGRNEQFF. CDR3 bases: TGTGCCAGCACGGGGCTAGCGGGACGGAATGAGCAGTTCTTC.

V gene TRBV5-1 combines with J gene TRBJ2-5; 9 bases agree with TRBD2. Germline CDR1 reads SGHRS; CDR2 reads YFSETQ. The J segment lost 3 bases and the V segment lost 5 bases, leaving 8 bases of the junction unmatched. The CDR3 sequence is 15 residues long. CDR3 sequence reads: CASRSLTSGKETQYF. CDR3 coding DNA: TGCGCCAGCAGGTCATTGACTAGCGGTAAAGAGACCCAGTACTTC.

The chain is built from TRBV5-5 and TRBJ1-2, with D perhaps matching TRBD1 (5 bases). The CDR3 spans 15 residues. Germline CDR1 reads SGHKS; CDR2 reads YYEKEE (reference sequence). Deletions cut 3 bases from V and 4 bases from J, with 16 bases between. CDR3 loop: CASSSTPGGAYGYTF. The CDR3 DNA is TGTGCCAGCAGCTCCACTCCTGGAGGGGCCTATGGCTACACCTTC.